Each of the 21 T cell receptor beta chains below was sequenced from the same sample in a study of T-cell reconstitution after alpha-beta-depleted transplantation in children. TCRbeta library preparation incorporated unique molecular identifiers. In TCRdb, the PCR reads were re-called with MiXCR into one record per CDR3 protein. The sample holds about 270,000 distinct CDR3 sequences, around 9.6% seen once. The input for sequencing was PBMCs from the stem cell graft donor, taken from the stem cell graft. The receptors were sampled from a human donor who donated a stem cell graft to a child with SCID.

CDR3 DNA sequence: TGTGCCAGTAGTTCCGGGGACAGCTCCTACGAGCAGTACTTC. Translated: CASSSGDSSYEQYF. The J gene is TRBJ2-7, the V gene TRBV19; 7 bases fit TRBD1. This CDR3 is 14 amino acids long. J lost 0 bases, V lost 5 bases, and 4 bases had no gene match. Germline V gene data show CDR1 as LNHDA and CDR2 as SQIVND (reference sequence).

This clonotype has a count of ten or more. The chain joins TRBV5-8 to TRBJ1-1; no definite D call. The length of the CDR3 is 14 residues. Looked up from germline, CDR1 is SGHTS and CDR2 is YDEGEE. V shed 7 bases and J shed 3 bases, with 16 bases lying between them. CDR3 region: CASLGWRVDTEAFF. Written as DNA, the CDR3 is TGTGCCAGCCTTGGTTGGCGGGTTGACACTGAAGCTTTCTTT.

This clonotype was found a few times. This chain links TRBV3-1 with TRBJ2-3; no reliable D call. Trimming left V 0 bases short and J 3 bases short, with 7 bases between. This CDR3 contains 14 residues. The germline V gene encodes CDR1 LGHDT and CDR2 YNNKEL (reference sequence). The CDR3 loop reads CASSQESETDTQYF. For the CDR3, the DNA is TGTGCCAGCAGCCAAGAGAGTGAGACAGATACGCAGTATTTT.

This chain connects TRBV5-1 to TRBJ1-2; 8 bases match TRBD1. The V gene end was trimmed by 3 bases and the J gene end by 7 bases; junction bases not matched to a gene: 8. Germline CDR1 and CDR2: SGHRS and YFSETQ. CDR3 size: 14 residues. The CDR3 nucleotides read TGCGCCAGCAGCTCGACAGGGGAAATTGGTGGCTACACCTTC. It encodes CASSSTGEIGGYTF. The full variable domain, rest sourced from reference TRBV5-1 and TRBJ1-2, is KAGVTQTPRYLIKTRGQQVTLSCSPISGHRSVSWYQQTPGQGLQFLFEYFSETQRNKGNFPGRFSGRQFSNSRSEMNVSTLELGDSALYLCASSSTGEIGGYTFGSGTRLTVV.

Note on this clonotype: This could be a read error, since a much larger clone is one nucleotide away. J is TRBJ2-7 and V is TRBV5-1; D uncertain. Looked up from germline, CDR1 is SGHRS and CDR2 is YFSETQ. The length of the CDR3 is 14 residues. CDR3 sequence reads: CASSLLGETYELYF. The CDR3 DNA is TGCGCCAGCAGCTTGCTTGGAGAGACCTACGAGCTGTACTTC.

Only a few counts were recorded for this clonotype. The chain recombines TRBV4-1 with TRBJ2-4; D possibly corresponds to TRBD2 (6 bases). CDR1 and CDR2 from the germline V gene are MGHRA and YSYEKL. CDR3 length equals 16 residues. Trimming pared 0 bases from V and 0 bases from J, leaving 9 bases between. The CDR3 sequence: CASSQDPGVAKNIQYF. CDR3 bases: TGCGCCAGCAGCCAAGATCCGGGAGTAGCCAAAAACATTCAGTACTTC.

This clonotype has more than one count but fewer than ten. The rearrangement uses TRBV11-2 and TRBJ2-1; the match to TRBD1 covers 9 bases. From germline, CDR1 is SGHAT and CDR2 FQNNGV. This CDR3 region has 17 residues. Losses at the gene ends were 2 bases for V and 7 bases for J; bases not matched to a gene: 12. CDR3 coding DNA: TGTGCCAGCAGCTTATATCCCGGGACAGGGTCTGGGAATGAGCAGTTCTTC. The encoded protein is CASSLYPGTGSGNEQFF.

This clonotype has more than one count but fewer than ten. The rearrangement uses TRBV7-9 and TRBJ2-7, with D perhaps matching TRBD1 (6 bases). V was shortened by 1 base and J by 4 bases, with 17 bases between the two germline ends. The CDR3 has 16 residues. The germline V gene has CDR1 SEHNR and CDR2 FQNEAQ (reference sequence). For the CDR3, the DNA is TGTGCCAGCAGCTTAGTAATGGTGGCAGGGGCATACGAGCAGTACTTC. This sequence encodes CASSLVMVAGAYEQYF.

V and J are TRBV20-1 and TRBJ2-3; 8 positions agree with TRBD2. With V trimmed by 4 bases and J by 1 base, 4 bases remained unmatched. The CDR3 consists of 14 residues. CDR1 and CDR2 (germline): DFQATT, SNEGSKA (reference sequence). The DNA of the CDR3 is TGCAGTGCTACAACAGCGGGGGGCACAGATACGCAGTATTTT. Its protein is CSATTAGGTDTQYF.

This clonotype occurred a few times. One end of the junction fails to match germline, which may point to a read error. This chain links TRBV27 with TRBJ1-2; the D gene is possibly TRBD1 (6 bases). CDR3 length: 12 residues. The V gene's germline CDR1 is MNHEY and CDR2 SMNVEV (reference sequence). The CDR3 bases are TGTGCCAGCAGTTTAACTAGTGACAGGCTGTACTTC. This encodes CASSLTSDRLYF.

This clonotype was picked up a small number of times. The V call is TRBV5-1, the J call TRBJ2-2; TRBD2 is a possible D gene (5 bases). Trimming removed 5 bases from V and 4 bases from J, with 15 bases in between. The V gene's germline CDR1 is SGHRS and CDR2 YFSETQ. The length of the CDR3 is 15 residues. CDR3 nucleotide sequence: TGCGCCAGCAGTCGTGAGGGCGGCGGCACCGGGGAGCTGTTTTTT. This translates into CASSREGGGTGELFF.

The chain combines TRBV3-1 with TRBJ2-7, with D tentatively TRBD1 or TRBD2 (5 bases each). The CDR3 is 14 residues long. Germline V lookup: CDR1 LGHDT, CDR2 YNNKEL (reference sequence). V gave up 2 bases and J gave up 2 bases, with 10 bases separating them. CDR3 nucleotide sequence: TGTGCCAGCAGCCAACCAGGGACCCCCTACGAGCAGTACTTC. As protein: CASSQPGTPYEQYF.

This clonotype turned up a few times. The rearrangement uses TRBV12-3 or TRBV12-4 and TRBJ2-3, with 7 bases identical to TRBD1. The CDR3 consists of 16 residues. V shed 5 bases, J shed 1 base, and the junction held 9 bases outside the gene matches. CDR3 in amino acids: CASSPHRGPGTDTQYF. The CDR3 DNA reads as TGTGCCAGCAGTCCGCACAGGGGCCCCGGCACAGATACGCAGTATTTT.

In this sample, this clonotype turned up a few times. J is TRBJ2-3 and V is TRBV5-1; 9 bases line up with TRBD2. Germline loops: CDR1 SGHRS, CDR2 YFSETQ. V was clipped by 0 bases and J by 2 bases; unmatched bases: 7. The CDR3 runs to 17 residues. CDR3 amino acids: CASSLGISGGTTDTQYF. CDR3 in DNA: TGCGCCAGCAGCTTGGGAATCAGCGGGGGGACCACAGATACGCAGTATTTT.

The rearrangement joins TRBV12-3 or TRBV12-4 to TRBJ2-5; D remains ambiguous. This CDR3 spans 16 amino acids. V lost 3 bases, J lost 1 base, and 15 bases lay in between. CDR3 protein: CASSLDGQVPQETQYF. CDR3 bases: TGTGCCAGCAGTTTGGACGGGCAGGTACCCCAAGAGACCCAGTACTTC.

The chain employs TRBV5-5 and TRBJ2-2; 7 positions agree with TRBD2. Trimming removed 5 bases from V and 4 bases from J; junction bases left unmatched: 2. This CDR3 has 13 residues. Germline V gene sequence: CDR1 SGHKS, CDR2 YYEKEE (reference sequence). DNA for the CDR3: TGTGCCAGCAGGAGCGGGGTCACCGGGGAGCTGTTTTTT. The encoded protein is CASRSGVTGELFF.

Only a few counts were recorded for this clonotype. The V and J genes are TRBV5-1 and TRBJ1-1; 9 positions agree with TRBD1. The CDR3 totals 14 residues. With 2 bases clipped from V and 4 bases from J, the junction kept 3 bases outside the gene matches. The germline gives CDR1 SGHRS, CDR2 YFSETQ. CDR3 in amino acids: CASSLGQGSTEAFF. The CDR3 bases are TGCGCCAGCAGCTTAGGACAGGGGAGCACTGAAGCTTTCTTT.

In this sample, this clonotype turned up a few times. V is TRBV29-1 and J is TRBJ2-5, with a weak D call TRBD1 (6 bases). The CDR3 loop spans 11 amino acids. V lost 6 bases and J lost 3, with 8 bases in between. The germline gives CDR1 SQVTM, CDR2 ANQGSEA. CDR3 in amino acids: CSVQGKETQYF. The CDR3 DNA reads as TGCAGCGTCCAGGGGAAAGAGACCCAGTACTTC.

There are many counts of this clonotype. The V call is TRBV24-1, the J call TRBJ1-4, with TRBD1 identical over 8 bases. The CDR3 has 15 residues. CDR1 and CDR2 from the germline V gene are KGHDR and SFDVKD. The ends lost 4 bases at V and 2 bases at J; junction bases unmatched: 2. CDR3 nucleotides: TGTGCCACCAGTGACGACAGGGGCACTAATGAAAAACTGTTTTTT. Amino acids: CATSDDRGTNEKLFF.

This clonotype was found many times. This chain uses TRBV5-5 with TRBJ2-5; D is unresolved. The CDR3 spans 14 residues. Germline V gene data show CDR1 as SGHKS and CDR2 as YYEKEE (reference sequence). V lost 2 bases and J 0 bases, leaving 8 bases between the germline ends. The CDR3 loop is CASSFMVDQETQYF. CDR3 in DNA: TGTGCCAGCAGCTTTATGGTGGACCAAGAGACCCAGTACTTC.

In this sample, this clonotype turned up a few times. The rearrangement joins TRBV11-2 to TRBJ2-7, with D maybe TRBD1 (6 bases). Trimming stripped 4 bases from V and 2 bases from J, with 9 bases between. Germline CDR1 reads SGHAT; CDR2 reads FQNNGV. CDR3 length: 13 amino acids. CDR3 DNA: TGTGCCAGCAGCTCCGGGACACCCTACGAGCAGTACTTC. The encoded protein is CASSSGTPYEQYF.